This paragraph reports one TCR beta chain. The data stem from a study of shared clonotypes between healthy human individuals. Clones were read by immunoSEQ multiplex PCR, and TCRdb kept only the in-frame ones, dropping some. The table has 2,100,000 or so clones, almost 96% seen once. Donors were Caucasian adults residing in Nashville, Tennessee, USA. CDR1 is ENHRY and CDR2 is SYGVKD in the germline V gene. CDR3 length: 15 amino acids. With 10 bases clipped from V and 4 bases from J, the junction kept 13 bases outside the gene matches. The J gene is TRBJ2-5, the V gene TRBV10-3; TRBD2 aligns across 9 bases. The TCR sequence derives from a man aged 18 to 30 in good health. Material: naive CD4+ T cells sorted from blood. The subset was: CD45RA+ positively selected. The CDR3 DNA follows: TGTGCCACAGCGGGGGGAGGAATAATGGGAGAGACCCAGTACTTC. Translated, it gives CATAGGGIMGETQYF.